Listed below are T cell receptor beta chains from one sample, sequenced in a study of shared clonotypes between healthy human individuals. The data were produced by immunoSEQ multiplex PCR, yet TCRdb's version contains in-frame clones alone and is incomplete. The sample carries some 1,400,000 clones, roughly 96% recorded once. Sequenced material: naive CD4+ T cells sorted from blood. These receptors all come from a man aged 25 to 40 in good health. CDR3s include the opening cysteine and the closing phenylalanine or tryptophan. The D gene is left open where the match is weak. The size entry is marked missing in some rows and otherwise reads once, few, many or a size class.

TRBJ2-3,TRBV25-1,TRBD1,.,CASSEGQGSTDTQYF,TGTGCCAGCAGTGAAGGACAGGGTAGCACAGATACGCAGTATTTT
TRBJ2-2,TRBV5-4,TRBD1,.,CASSLARGRGGELFF,TGTGCCAGCAGCTTGGCCAGGGGGCGAGGCGGGGAGCTGTTTTTT
TRBJ2-7,TRBV5-1,.,.,CASSLAGKVFGEQYF,TGCGCCAGCAGCTTGGCCGGTAAGGTATTTGGCGAGCAGTACTTC
TRBJ2-1,TRBV11-3,.,.,CASSLDSSYNEQFF,TGTGCCAGCAGCTTAGATTCGTCCTACAATGAGCAGTTCTTC
TRBJ2-7,TRBV5-1,TRBD2,.,CASSLGLAGGGHQQYF,TGCGCCAGCAGCTTAGGGCTAGCGGGAGGAGGGCATCAGCAGTACTTC
TRBJ2-2,TRBV7-2,.,.,CASSSHLLAGELFF,TGTGCCAGCAGCTCACACCTCTTGGCCGGGGAGCTGTTTTTT
TRBJ2-7,TRBV19,TRBD2,.,CATRGLAGSYEQYF,TGTGCCACCCGGGGACTAGCGGGATCCTACGAGCAGTACTTC
TRBJ2-1,TRBV6-1,TRBD1,.,CASSRDRGYNEQFF,TGTGCCAGCAGTAGGGACAGGGGTTACAATGAGCAGTTCTTC
TRBJ2-1,TRBV14,.,.,CASSQVQGGNEQFF,TGTGCCAGCAGCCAAGTACAGGGGGGGAATGAGCAGTTCTTC
TRBJ1-3,TRBV18,.,.,CASSPLPPLSSGNTIYF,TGTGCCAGCTCACCCTTACCACCACTGAGCTCTGGAAACACCATATATTTT
TRBJ1-2,TRBV6-1,.,once,CASTGKGQIYGYTF,TGTGCCAGCACCGGCAAAGGACAGATCTATGGCTACACCTTC
TRBJ1-2,TRBV6-5,.,once,CASSEGNVYGYTF,TGTGCCAGTTCGGAGGGCAACGTCTATGGCTACACCTTC
TRBJ2-5,TRBV15,TRBD1,.,CATSRGQGRQTQYF,TGTGCCACCAGCAGGGGACAGGGTAGGCAGACCCAGTACTTC
TRBJ2-5,TRBV7-3,TRBD2,.,CASSYRGTSLETQYF,TGTGCCAGCAGCTACCGGGGGACTAGTCTGGAGACCCAGTACTTC
TRBJ2-5,TRBV14,.,.,CASSQDPRGAGRETQYF,TGTGCCAGCAGCCAAGACCCCCGGGGGGCAGGTCGAGAGACCCAGTACTTC
TRBJ2-5,TRBV7-9,TRBD1,.,CASSWGQQETQYF,TGTGCCAGCAGCTGGGGACAGCAGGAGACCCAGTACTTC
TRBJ2-5,TRBV5-1,.,.,CASSSLGVETQYF,TGCGCCAGCAGCTCCTTGGGGGTAGAGACCCAGTACTTC
TRBJ1-5,TRBV5-4,.,once,CASSLDRGNQPQHF,TGTGCCAGCAGCTTGGACAGGGGCAATCAGCCCCAGCATTTT
TRBJ1-1,TRBV18,.,.,CASSPPGGQRPEAFF,TGTGCCAGCTCACCACCCGGGGGGCAGCGGCCTGAAGCTTTCTTT
TRBJ1-5,TRBV19,.,.,CASSMFLGQPQHF,TGTGCCAGTAGTATGTTTCTGGGTCAGCCCCAGCATTTT
TRBJ1-4,TRBV10-3,.,once,CAISDRGKLFF,TGTGCCATCAGTGACAGGGGAAAACTGTTTTTT
TRBJ2-7,TRBV5-1,.,.,CASSLGASFYEQYF,TGCGCCAGCAGCTTGGGGGCATCCTTCTACGAGCAGTACTTC
TRBJ1-2,TRBV5-1,.,.,CASSPTTTHYGYTF,TGCGCCAGCAGCCCAACTACGACCCACTATGGCTACACCTTC
TRBJ2-7,TRBV2,TRBD2,.,CASRSGSSYEQYF,TGTGCCAGCAGGAGCGGGAGCTCCTACGAGCAGTACTTC
TRBJ2-5,TRBV5-5,.,once,CASSLTSETQYF,TGTGCCAGCAGCTTGACTAGTGAGACCCAGTACTTC
TRBJ1-4,TRBV5-1,TRBD1,.,CASSLRDRNEKLFF,TGCGCCAGCAGTCTCCGGGACAGAAATGAAAAACTGTTTTTT